This TCR beta chain was recorded in a study of blood T cell repertoires in COVID-19. About the study: Researchers got acute and convalescent COVID-19 samples from the United States, Italy and Spain. In each case, the material was cDNA or gDNA derived from T cells, B-cell-depleted T cells, or PBMCs.

Study processing details: Amplification from reference gene primers served as the basis for estimated nucleated cell counts. TCRdb's table, derived via immunoSEQ multiplex PCR, lists solely in-frame clones and lacks some. V and J calls and clone size are copied from that table; D and trimming were computed from the DNA. Of 28,000 or so clones in the sample, roughly 90% were seen once. Sequenced: peripheral blood. The receptor was isolated from a man between 65 and 80 years old with acute or convalescent COVID-19.

The CDR3 DNA is TGTGCCACCGATACTAGCGGGAGTGGAACAGATACGCAGTATTTT. Protein: CATDTSGSGTDTQYF. The chain combines TRBV28 with TRBJ2-3, with TRBD2 identical over 11 bases. Per the germline V gene, CDR1 is MDHEN and CDR2 is SYDVKM. The trim removed 10 bases at V and 3 bases at J, leaving 9 bases unmatched. This CDR3 region has 15 residues.